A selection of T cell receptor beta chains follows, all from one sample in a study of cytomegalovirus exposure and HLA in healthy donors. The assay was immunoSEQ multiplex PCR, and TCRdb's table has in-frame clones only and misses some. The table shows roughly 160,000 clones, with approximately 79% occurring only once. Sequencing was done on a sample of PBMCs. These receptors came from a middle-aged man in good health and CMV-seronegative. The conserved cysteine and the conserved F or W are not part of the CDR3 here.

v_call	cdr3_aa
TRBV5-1	ASSYEGADYNEQF
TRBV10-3	ATQPGQGRQINQPQH
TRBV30	AWGTGVSYEQY
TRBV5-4	ASSGTSGGDTQY
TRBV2	ASSIHTGNSNQPQH
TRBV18	ASSIDLVGEAF
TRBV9	ASSVGIGDTLH
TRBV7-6	ASSSRDRADATNEKLF
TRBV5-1	ASSTGDNSPLH
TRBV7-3	ASRRGMGTGELF
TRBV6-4	ASAAVSGANVLT
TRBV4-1	ASSQVGPPHAYSNQPQH
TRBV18	ASSPPETYEQY
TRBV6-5	ASSYGRGGGQETQY
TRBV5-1	ASSLSIAGRSYEQY
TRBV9	ASSAEANQPQH
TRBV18	ASSPPGRGPTDTQY
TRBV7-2	ASSLRQGVTEAF
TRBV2	ATITGVEAF
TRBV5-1	ASSPQKAVYNEQF
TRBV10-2	ASTAGGGYT
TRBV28	ASRSQTGLSNQPQH
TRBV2	ASSGGTGIISGANVLT
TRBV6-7	ASSAHRGRKLF
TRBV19	ASRTGTGGGNQPQH
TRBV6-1	ASVEFSYNEQF
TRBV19	ASSRRGRDEETQY
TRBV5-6	ASSSTRNEQF
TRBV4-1	ASSRGQGLSYEKLF
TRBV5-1	ASSLGGQGATGELF
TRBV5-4	ASSLAGGQGDYGYT
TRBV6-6	ASSSTEDNEKLF
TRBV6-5	ASSYSSGRFYGYT
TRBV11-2	ASSYPESGGSAEAF
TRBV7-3	ASSLMSGGGDTQY